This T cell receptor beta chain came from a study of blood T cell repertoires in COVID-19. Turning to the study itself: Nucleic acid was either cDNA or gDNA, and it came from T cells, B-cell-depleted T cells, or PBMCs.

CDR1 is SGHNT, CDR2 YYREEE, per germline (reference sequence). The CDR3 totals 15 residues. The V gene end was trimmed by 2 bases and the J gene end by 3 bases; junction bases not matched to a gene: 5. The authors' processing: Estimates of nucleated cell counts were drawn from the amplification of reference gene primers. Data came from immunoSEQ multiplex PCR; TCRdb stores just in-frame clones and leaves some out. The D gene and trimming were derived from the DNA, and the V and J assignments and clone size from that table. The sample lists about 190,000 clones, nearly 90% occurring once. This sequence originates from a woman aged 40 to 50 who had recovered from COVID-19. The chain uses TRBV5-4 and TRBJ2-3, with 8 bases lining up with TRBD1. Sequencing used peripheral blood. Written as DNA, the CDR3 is TGTGCCAGCAGCTTCGGACAGGGTATGACAGATACGCAGTATTTT. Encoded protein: CASSFGQGMTDTQYF.